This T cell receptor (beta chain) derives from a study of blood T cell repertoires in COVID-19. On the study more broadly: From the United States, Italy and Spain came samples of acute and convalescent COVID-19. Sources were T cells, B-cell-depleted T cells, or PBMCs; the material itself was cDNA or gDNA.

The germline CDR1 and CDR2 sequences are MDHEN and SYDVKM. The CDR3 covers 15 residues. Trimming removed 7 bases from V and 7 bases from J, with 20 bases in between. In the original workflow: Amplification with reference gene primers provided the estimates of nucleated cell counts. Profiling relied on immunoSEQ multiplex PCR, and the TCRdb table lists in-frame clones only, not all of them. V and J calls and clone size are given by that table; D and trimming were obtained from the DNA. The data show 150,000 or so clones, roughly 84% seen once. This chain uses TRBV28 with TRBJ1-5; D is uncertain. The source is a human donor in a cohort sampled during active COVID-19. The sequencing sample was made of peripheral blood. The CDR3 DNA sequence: TGTGCCAGCACCACCGGGAACGCCCCCAGACAGCCCCAGCATTTT. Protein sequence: CASTTGNAPRQPQHF.